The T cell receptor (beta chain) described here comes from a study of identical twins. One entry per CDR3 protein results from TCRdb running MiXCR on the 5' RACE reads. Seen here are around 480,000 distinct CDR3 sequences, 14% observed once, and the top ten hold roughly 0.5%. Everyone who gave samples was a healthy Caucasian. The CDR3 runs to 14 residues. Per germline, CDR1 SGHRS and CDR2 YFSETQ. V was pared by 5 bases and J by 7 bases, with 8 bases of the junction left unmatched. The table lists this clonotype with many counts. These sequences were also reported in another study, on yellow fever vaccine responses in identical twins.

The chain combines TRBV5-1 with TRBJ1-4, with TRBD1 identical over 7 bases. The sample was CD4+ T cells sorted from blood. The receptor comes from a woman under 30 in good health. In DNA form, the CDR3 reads TGCGCCAGCAGGATCGAACAGGGGACTGAAAAACTGTTTTTT. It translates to CASRIEQGTEKLFF.